The 32 T cell receptor beta chains reported below all come from one sample, sequenced in a study of PD-1 blockade in classical Hodgkin lymphoma. TCRdb's table, derived via immunoSEQ multiplex PCR, lists solely in-frame clones and lacks some. The sample consists of roughly 35,000 clones, roughly 90% of them appearing once. The time point here: cycle 4 day 1 (C4D1), after around six weeks of nivolumab. All trial patients relapsed after autologous stem cell transplantation. Purified CD4+ T cells were obtained from thawed PBMCs through magnetic negative selection. Here the sequenced sample was CD4+ T cells from blood, taken before the fourth cycle of nivolumab. The source of these receptors is a human donor with classical Hodgkin lymphoma.

The CDR3: CASSQVRLAANTGELFF. CDR3 coding DNA: TGTGCCAGCAGCCAAGTCCGCCTAGCGGCGAACACCGGGGAGCTGTTTTTT. The V and J genes are TRBV4-2 and TRBJ2-2; 7 bases match TRBD2. Trimming removed 1 base from V and 0 bases from J; junction bases left unmatched: 5. CDR3 length equals 17 residues. Germline lookup yields CDR1 LGHNA and CDR2 YNFKEQ.

The genes are TRBV6-5 and TRBJ1-2; TRBD1 matches at 9 bases. V dropped 4 bases and J dropped 0; count of bases not matched to a gene: 6. The CDR3 extends over 16 amino acids. Germline V lookup: CDR1 MNHEY, CDR2 SVGAGI. CDR3 protein: CASSSQGARANYGYTF. CDR3 in DNA: TGTGCCAGCAGTTCACAGGGGGCCCGAGCTAACTATGGCTACACCTTC.

The chain combines TRBV27 with TRBJ2-7; possible D gene TRBD1, 6 bases. CDR1 is MNHEY and CDR2 is SMNVEV in the germline V gene (reference sequence). The CDR3 totals 16 residues. Trimming pared 2 bases from V and 3 bases from J, leaving 17 bases between. DNA for the CDR3: TGTGCCAGCAGTTTAACAGGGACCTCTGGGGTCTACGAGCAGTACTTC. Translating gives CASSLTGTSGVYEQYF.

This chain links TRBV15 with TRBJ1-2, with 9 nucleotides matching TRBD1. The CDR3 runs 16 residues. After removal of 0 bases from V and 8 bases from J, the junction contained 10 bases not matched to a gene. CDR1 LNHNV and CDR2 YYDKDF come from the germline V gene (reference sequence). CDR3 loop: CATSRDWAQGARGYTF. In DNA form, the CDR3 reads TGTGCCACCAGCAGAGACTGGGCACAGGGGGCAAGGGGCTACACCTTC.

This chain connects TRBV5-1 to TRBJ2-7; 12 nucleotides align to TRBD2. CDR1 SGHRS and CDR2 YFSETQ come from the germline V gene. CDR3 length: 18 amino acids. V shed 0 bases, J shed 5 bases, and the junction held 12 bases outside the gene matches. The CDR3 bases are TGCGCCAGCAGCTTGGGCCGACTAGCGGGAGTCGATTTCGACGAGCAGTACTTC. It translates to CASSLGRLAGVDFDEQYF.

This sequence joins TRBV5-1 and TRBJ1-1; 10 nucleotides align to TRBD1. The CDR3 is 16 amino acids. V dropped 5 bases and J dropped 3; count of bases not matched to a gene: 10. Germline CDR1 SGHRS, CDR2 YFSETQ. The CDR3 protein is CASSPGGTGVYTEAFF. As DNA, the CDR3 is TGCGCCAGCAGTCCCGGAGGGACAGGGGTATACACTGAAGCTTTCTTT.

This sequence joins TRBV10-3 and TRBJ1-2; D is unresolved. Germline V CDR1 and CDR2: ENHRY, SYGVKD. The CDR3 contains 17 residues. Trimming cost V 3 bases and J 5 bases, with 22 bases left between them. The CDR3 DNA reads TGTGCCATCAGTGAAGGATTGGGTCAGCCCATAATTTATGGCTACACCTTC. This translates into CAISEGLGQPIIYGYTF.

The V gene is TRBV9, the J gene TRBJ1-2, with D unresolved. The CDR3 loop spans 18 amino acids. The germline V gene has CDR1 SGDLS and CDR2 YYNGEE. V gave up 0 bases and J gave up 4 bases, with 22 bases separating them. CDR3 DNA sequence: TGTGCCAGCAGCGTAGGGGGAGGGAGGGCCGATTCTCGCTATGGCTACACCTTC. This sequence encodes CASSVGGGRADSRYGYTF.

The chain combines TRBV27 with TRBJ2-7, with 8 bases aligning to TRBD1. Germline values: CDR1 MNHEY, CDR2 SMNVEV (reference sequence). Trimming cost V 5 bases and J 3 bases; bases outside gene matches: 9. The CDR3 totals 15 residues. The CDR3 DNA sequence: TGTGCCAGCAGTCAAAGGACAGGGAGTATCTACGAGCAGTACTTC. It yields the protein CASSQRTGSIYEQYF.

The chain combines TRBV27 with TRBJ2-5; 9 bases line up with TRBD1. The CDR3 consists of 15 residues. Germline V lookup: CDR1 MNHEY, CDR2 SMNVEV (reference sequence). V lost 6 bases and J lost 3; bases outside the gene matches: 8. The CDR3 loop is CASSSPRTGEETQYF. In nucleotides, the CDR3 is TGTGCCAGCAGCTCCCCCAGGACAGGGGAAGAGACCCAGTACTTC.

The genes are TRBV9 and TRBJ2-2; 10 positions match TRBD1. Germline V gene data show CDR1 as SGDLS and CDR2 as YYNGEE. There are 16 residues in the CDR3. V was clipped by 5 bases and J by 2 bases; unmatched bases: 6. The CDR3 sequence: CASRRGTGVNTGELFF. CDR3 in DNA: TGTGCCAGCAGACGAGGGACAGGGGTCAACACCGGGGAGCTGTTTTTT.

This rearrangement joins TRBV14 to TRBJ2-3, with D hard to call. V lost 1 base and J lost 4, with 9 bases in between. The germline V gene encodes CDR1 SGHDN and CDR2 FVKESK. This CDR3 has 14 amino acids. In DNA form, the CDR3 reads TGTGCCAGCAGCCAAGCCCAGCTCTCAGATACGCAGTATTTT. Protein sequence: CASSQAQLSDTQYF.

This chain joins TRBV10-2 and TRBJ1-2; D remains ambiguous. Germline lookup yields CDR1 WSHSY and CDR2 SAAADI. There are 13 residues in the CDR3. V dropped 0 bases and J dropped 3 bases, with 5 bases sitting between them. CDR3 nucleotide sequence: TGCGCCAGCAGTGAGTCACGGGACTATGGCTACACCTTC. It translates to CASSESRDYGYTF.

The chain couples TRBV12-2 to TRBJ1-1. TRBV12-2 is reported as a pseudogene. The CDR3 spans 16 residues. The DNA for the CDR3 is TGTGCAAGTCGCTTAGCGGATCCGGGTATCGACACTGAAGCTTTCTTT. This translates into CASRLADPGIDTEAFF.

V gene TRBV28 combines with J gene TRBJ2-5; TRBD1 matches 9 bases. V lost 7 bases to trimming and J lost 9 bases; unmatched junction nucleotides: 9. Germline lookup yields CDR1 MDHEN and CDR2 SYDVKM. This CDR3 has 13 amino acids. The CDR3 bases are TGTGCCAGCACTAAACCGGGACAGGGTCCCCAGTACTTC. Residues: CASTKPGQGPQYF.

V gene TRBV30 combines with J gene TRBJ1-1; D is perhaps TRBD1 (5 bases). Germline loops: CDR1 GTSNPN, CDR2 SVGIG (reference sequence). The CDR3 runs to 13 residues. The germline V and J ends were trimmed by 4 bases and 3 bases, with 12 bases remaining between them. This chain's CDR3 is CAWNDQGDTEAFF. The CDR3, as DNA: TGTGCCTGGAATGATCAGGGAGACACTGAAGCTTTCTTT.

The rearrangement uses TRBV28 and TRBJ2-3; no firm D call. Trimming cost V 3 bases and J 4 bases, with 14 bases left between them. CDR1 is MDHEN, CDR2 SYDVKM, per germline. The CDR3 has 15 residues. The DNA for the CDR3 is TGTGCCAGCAGTTTTGCTCCCCCCCGTGCAGATACGCAGTATTTT. Its protein product is CASSFAPPRADTQYF.

The genes are TRBV19 and TRBJ2-5; D possibly corresponds to TRBD2 (7 bases). CDR1 and CDR2 (germline): LNHDA, SQIVND (reference sequence). The V gene lost 6 bases and the J gene lost 4 bases, with 18 bases spanning the gap. The CDR3 consists of 15 residues. The CDR3 DNA follows: TGTGCCAGTAGCTCCGGGAGGAGACAGGTAGAGACCCAGTACTTC. The encoded protein is CASSSGRRQVETQYF.

The chain carries TRBV30 and TRBJ1-2; 8 bases map to TRBD1. The germline gives CDR1 GTSNPN, CDR2 SVGIG (reference sequence). J gave up 4 bases and V 4 bases, and 11 bases lay outside the gene matches. This CDR3 has 15 residues. In DNA form, the CDR3 reads TGTGCCTGGAATCGCGACAGGGGTCGAGGCTATGGCTACACCTTC. This translates into CAWNRDRGRGYGYTF.

The rearrangement joins TRBV7-9 to TRBJ1-4; D not certain. This CDR3 has 16 residues. Germline assignment: CDR1 SEHNR and CDR2 FQNEAQ (reference sequence). The ends were cut back, 1 base at V and 7 bases at J, with 16 bases in the middle. The CDR3 loop reads CASSLGSAPWGEKLFF. The CDR3 DNA reads as TGTGCCAGCAGCTTAGGGTCCGCTCCCTGGGGTGAAAAACTGTTTTTT.

This clone was seen only once. The V call is TRBV18, the J call TRBJ1-1; D gene unclear. The germline CDR1 and CDR2 sequences are KGHSH and LQKENI. V dropped 5 bases and J dropped 5 bases, with 6 bases sitting between them. The CDR3 runs to 11 residues. As DNA, the CDR3 is TGTGCCAGCTCAACCGGGACTGAAGCTTTCTTT. Its protein product is CASSTGTEAFF.

The chain recombines TRBV5-3 with TRBJ2-2, with a possible D match to TRBD1 (5 bases). TRBV5-3 is noted as an ORF with a role that remains uncertain. The length of the CDR3 is 19 residues. V was clipped by 0 bases and J by 3 bases, with 21 bases between them. The CDR3 DNA follows: TGTGCCAGAAGCTTGGGATTGGGGCGTCCAACGGCGGACACCGGGGAGCTGTTTTTT. Its translation: CARSLGLGRPTADTGELFF.

The V gene is TRBV10-3, the J gene TRBJ1-2; TRBD1 matches 12 bases. The CDR3 is 15 amino acids. V dropped 0 bases and J dropped 14; count of bases not matched to a gene: 10. CDR1 and CDR2 from the germline V gene are ENHRY and SYGVKD. Here the CDR3 reads CAISESKGDRGHVTF. The CDR3 DNA sequence: TGTGCCATCAGTGAGTCGAAGGGGGACAGGGGGCATGTAACCTTC.

The rearrangement joins TRBV28 to TRBJ2-2; 7 positions agree with TRBD2. CDR3 length: 16 residues. The germline gives CDR1 MDHEN, CDR2 SYDVKM. The junction had 14 bases not matched to a gene; V was cut back by 8 bases and J by 5 bases. CDR3 loop: CASDESGGSETGELFF. The CDR3 nucleotides are TGTGCCAGCGACGAATCGGGCGGGAGTGAAACCGGGGAGCTGTTTTTT.

The chain carries TRBV7-2 and TRBJ2-1; 8 nucleotides match TRBD2. CDR3 size: 19 residues. Germline V gene sequence: CDR1 SGHTA, CDR2 FQGNSA. V lost 2 bases, J lost 3 bases, and 15 bases stayed unmatched. The CDR3 reads CASSLREREVGTSYNEQFF. Written as DNA, the CDR3 is TGTGCCAGCAGCTTAAGGGAAAGAGAGGTTGGGACTAGCTACAATGAGCAGTTCTTC.

This clone has more than one count but fewer than ten. J is TRBJ1-2 and V is TRBV7-9; maybe TRBD1 (6 bases). CDR3 size: 15 residues. V lost 5 bases, J lost 5 bases, and 18 bases lay in between. Germline V lookup: CDR1 SEHNR, CDR2 FQNEAQ (reference sequence). DNA for the CDR3: TGTGCCAGCAGCAGTTGGGACACGGGCTTATATGGCTACACCTTC. This sequence encodes CASSSWDTGLYGYTF.

The chain recombines TRBV19 with TRBJ2-3; no firm D call. CDR3 length equals 14 residues. The germline V gene has CDR1 LNHDA and CDR2 SQIVND (reference sequence). Trimming cost V 3 bases and J 0 bases, with 7 bases left between them. CDR3 residues: CASSMEDSTDTQYF. The CDR3 DNA sequence: TGTGCCAGTAGTATGGAAGATAGCACAGATACGCAGTATTTT.

The chain is built from TRBV7-3 and TRBJ2-1; no clear D gene. Germline lookup yields CDR1 SGHTA and CDR2 FQGTGA. The CDR3 sequence is 15 residues long. Trimming removed 2 bases at V and 2 bases at J, with 10 bases between. This CDR3 is CASSLDQIAYNEQFF. The CDR3 coding sequence is TGTGCCAGCAGCTTAGATCAGATAGCCTACAATGAGCAGTTCTTC.

The J gene is TRBJ2-3, the V gene TRBV7-2; D is undetermined. Germline-derived CDR1 and CDR2 are SGHTA and FQGNSA. The V gene lost 2 bases and the J gene lost 2 bases, with 8 bases spanning the gap. The CDR3 sequence is 14 residues long. The CDR3 DNA reads TGTGCCAGCAGCTTACTGCCGAACACAGATACGCAGTATTTT. Translation: CASSLLPNTDTQYF.

V and J are TRBV14 and TRBJ2-5; D ambiguous. Between the trimmed V and J ends, which lost 0 bases and 5 bases, there was a span of 13 bases. Germline V CDR1 and CDR2: SGHDN, FVKESK. There are 15 residues in the CDR3. CDR3 region: CASSQDSRGRETQYF. DNA of the CDR3: TGTGCCAGCAGCCAAGATAGTCGAGGTCGGGAGACCCAGTACTTC.

This chain joins TRBV9 and TRBJ2-7, with TRBD2 identical over 7 bases. The junction had 15 bases not matched to a gene; V was cut back by 3 bases and J by 6 bases. The CDR3 is made up of 16 amino acids. The germline V gene encodes CDR1 SGDLS and CDR2 YYNGEE. In nucleotides, the CDR3 is TGTGCCAGCAGCGCGAGGCCCGCGGCGGGAGCGTTCGAGCAGTACTTC. Its translation is CASSARPAAGAFEQYF.

The chain combines TRBV18 with TRBJ2-5; maybe TRBD2 (5 bases). The assigned J gene may be wrong: the sequence end matches TRBJ2-7 better. CDR3 length equals 15 residues. Germline CDR1 is KGHSH and CDR2 is LQKENI. CDR3 loop: CASSLDLPPEDEQYF. The CDR3 region has the DNA TGTGCCAGCTCACTAGATCTCCCTCCGGAGGACGAGCAGTACTTC.